Shown below are 10 T cell receptor beta chains from a single sample sequenced in a study of shared clonotypes between healthy human individuals. Libraries were prepared by immunoSEQ multiplex PCR; TCRdb keeps only in-frame clonotypes and omits some of them. This sample yields more than 850,000 clones, of which 75% to 85% are seen a single time; more than 0.45% belongs to the top ten. What was sequenced was memory CD4+ T cells from PBMCs. This sample's subset: CD45RA-negative fraction. The receptors originated from a man aged 18 to 29 in good health. Some clones in this sample may be carry-over from other donors' samples.

J is TRBJ2-7 and V is TRBV4-2; 7 nucleotides align to TRBD2. Looked up from germline, CDR1 is LGHNA and CDR2 is YNFKEQ. V lost 2 bases and J lost 0; bases outside the gene matches: 7. The CDR3 loop spans 16 amino acids. The chain's CDR3 is CASSQQRTRDSYEQYF. Here the CDR3 DNA reads TGTGCCAGCAGCCAACAACGGACTAGGGACTCCTACGAGCAGTACTTC.

This clone was found a few times. The chain combines TRBV19 with TRBJ2-5, with TRBD1 as a possible D gene (6 bases). V lost 9 bases, J lost 5 bases, and 13 bases lay in between. Germline assignment: CDR1 LNHDA and CDR2 SQIVND (reference sequence). CDR3 length: 12 residues. The chain's CDR3 is CASSPRGETQYF. In DNA form, the CDR3 reads TGTGCCAGCTCACCCAGGGGTGAGACCCAGTACTTC.

The chain couples TRBV2 to TRBJ1-1; the D gene is possibly TRBD1 (5 bases). The V gene lost 3 bases and the J gene lost 5 bases, with 13 bases spanning the gap. CDR1 SNHLY and CDR2 FYNNEI come from the germline V gene. This CDR3 has 14 residues. The DNA of the CDR3 is TGTGCCAGCAGTGATATGGGGTGGGGGACTGAAGCTTTCTTT. It yields the protein CASSDMGWGTEAFF.

The V call is TRBV5-1, the J call TRBJ1-2; D is possibly TRBD1 (6 bases). V was trimmed by 3 bases and J by 4 bases, leaving 16 bases between them. The germline CDR1 and CDR2 sequences are SGHRS and YFSETQ. The CDR3 has 15 amino acids. The CDR3 nucleotides are TGCGCCAGCAGCTACCTGACAGGAGGAAGCTATGGCTACACCTTC. Translated, it gives CASSYLTGGSYGYTF.

This chain uses TRBV2 with TRBJ2-3, with D hard to call. The CDR3 extends over 13 amino acids. Germline V gene data show CDR1 as SNHLY and CDR2 as FYNNEI. The ends were cut back, 4 bases at V and 2 bases at J, with 7 bases in the middle. In DNA, the CDR3 is TGTGCCAGCAGTGTCGGTATCACAGATACGCAGTATTTT. Translation: CASSVGITDTQYF.

The chain links TRBV10-3 to TRBJ2-7, with a tentative D call TRBD1 (6 bases). Germline loops: CDR1 ENHRY, CDR2 SYGVKD. The CDR3 sequence is 14 residues long. V was cut by 6 bases and J by 4 bases, with 16 bases left in between. The CDR3 sequence: CAISVQQGEYEQYF. CDR3 nucleotides: TGTGCCATCAGCGTACAACAGGGAGAATACGAGCAGTACTTC.

The chain links TRBV27 to TRBJ1-1; D gene unclear. The germline V gene encodes CDR1 MNHEY and CDR2 SMNVEV (reference sequence). The CDR3 is 13 residues long. Deletions cut 3 bases from V and 2 bases from J, with 7 bases between. The CDR3 spells CASSFVVNTEAFF. For the CDR3, the DNA is TGTGCCAGCAGTTTCGTGGTAAACACTGAAGCTTTCTTT.

J is TRBJ2-3 and V is TRBV5-4, with TRBD1 matching over 7 bases. CDR1 and CDR2 from the germline V gene are SGHNT and YYREEE (reference sequence). This CDR3 is 15 amino acids long. Trimming cost V 4 bases and J 2 bases; bases outside gene matches: 7. The CDR3 region has the DNA TGTGCCAGCAGCGAGGGGACAGTTCTCACAGATACGCAGTATTTT. Residues: CASSEGTVLTDTQYF.

This clone was detected only once. The CDR3 reads CASRPGAGGTDTQYF. The CDR3 DNA reads TGTGCCAGCAGGCCGGGGGCGGGAGGGACAGATACGCAGTATTTT. The V gene is TRBV25-1, the J gene TRBJ2-3; TRBD2 matches 9 bases. V shed 6 bases and J 3 bases; nucleotides not matched to a gene: 7. Germline lookup yields CDR1 MGHDK and CDR2 SYGVNS. The CDR3 covers 15 residues. The entire variable domain, with the rest obtained from reference TRBV25-1 and TRBJ2-3, is as follows: EADIYQTPRYLVIGTGKKITLECSQTMGHDKMYWYQQDPGMELHLIHYSYGVNSTEKGDLSSESTVSRIRTEHFPLTLESARPSHTSQYLCASRPGAGGTDTQYFGPGTRLTVL.

The V call is TRBV13, the J call TRBJ2-3; no clear D. The CDR3 totals 15 residues. In germline, CDR1 is PRHDT, CDR2 FYEKMQ (reference sequence). Trimming pared 6 bases from V and 1 base from J, leaving 14 bases between. CDR3 residues: CASRQRPSGTDTQYF. The CDR3 DNA is TGTGCCAGCAGACAACGGCCTTCGGGCACAGATACGCAGTATTTT.